The T cell receptor beta chain described here comes from a study of blood T cell repertoires in COVID-19. Turning to the study itself: The United States, Italy and Spain provided the acute and convalescent COVID-19 samples. Nucleic acid was either cDNA or gDNA, and it came from T cells, B-cell-depleted T cells, or PBMCs.

Source study methods: Amplification of reference gene primers provided the estimated nucleated cell counts. The repertoire was sequenced with immunoSEQ multiplex PCR; TCRdb's copy has only in-frame clones and lacks some. Clone size and V and J calls were adopted from that table, with D and trimming inferred from the DNA. The table has around 250,000 clones, 70% to 90% seen once. CDR3 length: 13 amino acids. The germline V and J ends were trimmed by 6 bases and 7 bases, with 16 bases remaining between them. Germline CDR1 reads SQVTM; CDR2 reads ANQGSEA. The TCR comes from a man aged 50 to 59 with active or convalescent COVID-19. What was sequenced was peripheral blood. V gene TRBV29-1 combines with J gene TRBJ2-1, with D perhaps TRBD2 (5 bases). The CDR3 sequence is CSVGKGFWNEQFF. The CDR3 DNA reads as TGCAGCGTCGGGAAGGGATTCTGGAATGAGCAGTTCTTC.